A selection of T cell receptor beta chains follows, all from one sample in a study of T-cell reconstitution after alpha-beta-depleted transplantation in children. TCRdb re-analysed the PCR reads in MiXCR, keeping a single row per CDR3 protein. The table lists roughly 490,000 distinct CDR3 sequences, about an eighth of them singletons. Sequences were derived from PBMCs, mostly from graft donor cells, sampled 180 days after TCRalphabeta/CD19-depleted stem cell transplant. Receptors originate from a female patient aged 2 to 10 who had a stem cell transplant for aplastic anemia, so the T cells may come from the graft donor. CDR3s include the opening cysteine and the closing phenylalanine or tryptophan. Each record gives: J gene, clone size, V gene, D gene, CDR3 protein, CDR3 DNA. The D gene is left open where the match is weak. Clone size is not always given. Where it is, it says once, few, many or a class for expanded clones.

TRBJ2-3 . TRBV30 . CAWSWAGVSTDTQYF TGTGCCTGGAGTTGGGCAGGGGTGTCGACAGATACGCAGTATTTT
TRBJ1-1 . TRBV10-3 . CAIRGHAPYTEAFF TGTGCCATCAGGGGCCATGCCCCGTACACTGAAGCTTTCTTT
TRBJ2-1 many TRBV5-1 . CASSLAGDPSSYNEQFF TGCGCCAGCAGCTTGGCGGGGGACCCTAGCTCCTACAATGAGCAGTTCTTC
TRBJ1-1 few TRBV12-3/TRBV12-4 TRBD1 CASNLATGVNTEAFF TGTGCCAGCAACCTCGCAACAGGGGTCAACACTGAAGCTTTCTTT
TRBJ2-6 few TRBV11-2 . CASSLVWKGASGANVLTF TGTGCCAGCAGCTTAGTCTGGAAAGGGGCCTCTGGGGCCAACGTCCTGACTTTC
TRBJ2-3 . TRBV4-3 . CASSQGPRAFTDTQYF TGCGCCAGCAGCCAAGGACCCCGAGCTTTCACAGATACGCAGTATTTT
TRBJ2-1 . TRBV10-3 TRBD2 CASRLAGGPKNEQFF TGTGCCTCAAGACTAGCGGGAGGGCCGAAGAATGAGCAGTTCTTC
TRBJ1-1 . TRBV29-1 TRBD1 CSVSGQGGTEAFF TGCAGCGTTTCTGGACAGGGAGGGACTGAAGCTTTCTTT
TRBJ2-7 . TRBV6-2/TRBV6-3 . CASSYSVTSYEQYF TGTGCCAGCAGTTACTCGGTCACCTCCTACGAGCAGTACTTC
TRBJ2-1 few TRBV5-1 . CASSLAGRDIYNEQFF TGCGCCAGCAGCTTGGCCGGCCGGGACATATACAATGAGCAGTTCTTC
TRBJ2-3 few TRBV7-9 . CASSHSPSGGTDTQYF TGTGCCAGCAGCCACAGCCCCTCTGGAGGCACAGATACGCAGTATTTT